Following are 27 T cell receptor beta chains from one sample sequenced in a study of blood T cell repertoires in COVID-19. Clones were read by immunoSEQ multiplex PCR, and TCRdb kept only the in-frame ones, dropping some. The sample gives roughly 320,000 clones, around nine tenths of which show up once; about 4% is in the top ten. Sequencing input: PBMCs or T cells enriched from blood (not recorded which). The receptors shown here come from a woman in her 30s who had been exposed to COVID-19.

The CDR3 protein is CASSPLDREVRYEQYF. The CDR3 nucleotides read TGCGCCAGCAGCCCATTGGACAGGGAGGTTCGCTACGAGCAGTACTTC. This chain connects TRBV4-3 to TRBJ2-7; 8 positions match TRBD1. There are 16 residues in the CDR3. V was pared by 4 bases and J by 3 bases, with 11 bases of the junction left unmatched. The germline V gene has CDR1 LGHNA and CDR2 YSLEER.

The V gene is TRBV27, the J gene TRBJ1-1, with D uncertain. CDR3 length: 15 amino acids. V shed 2 bases and J shed 2 bases, with 12 bases lying between them. From germline, CDR1 is MNHEY and CDR2 SMNVEV (reference sequence). The CDR3, as DNA: TGTGCCAGCAGTTTAGCAGGTTCGGGAAACACTGAAGCTTTCTTT. It specifies CASSLAGSGNTEAFF.

For this clone: Within the sample, other DNA sequences also encode this same CDR3. The CDR3, as DNA: TGCGCCAGCAGCTGGGACAGCCCCAATCAGCCCCAGCATTTT. Translation: CASSWDSPNQPQHF. The chain couples TRBV5-1 to TRBJ1-5; 7 bases map to TRBD1. V lost 3 bases and J lost 3; bases outside the gene matches: 3. This CDR3 is built from 14 residues. CDR1 and CDR2 from the germline V gene are SGHRS and YFSETQ.

This chain links TRBV7-3 with TRBJ1-3; TRBD1 matches at 7 bases. Germline CDR1 SGHTA, CDR2 FQGTGA. The V gene end was trimmed by 2 bases and the J gene end by 4 bases; junction bases not matched to a gene: 5. CDR3 length: 15 amino acids. The chain's CDR3 is CASSLVGTEGNTIYF. CDR3 nucleotides: TGTGCCAGCAGCTTAGTTGGGACAGAAGGAAACACCATATATTTT.

The chain recombines TRBV12-3 or TRBV12-4 with TRBJ2-1; maybe TRBD1 (5 bases). The germline V and J ends were trimmed by 6 bases and 7 bases, with 13 bases remaining between them. The CDR3 spans 13 residues. CDR3 loop: CASSPLTENEQFF. The DNA for the CDR3 is TGTGCCAGCAGCCCCCTGACAGAGAATGAGCAGTTCTTC.

The rearrangement joins TRBV5-1 to TRBJ1-1, with D possibly being TRBD1 (5 bases). The CDR3 totals 16 residues. The V gene's germline CDR1 is SGHRS and CDR2 YFSETQ. Trimming stripped 1 base from V and 0 bases from J, with 13 bases between. The CDR3 region has the DNA TGCGCCAGCAGCTTGCAGGGAGGGAATCTGAACACTGAAGCTTTCTTT. Translated, it gives CASSLQGGNLNTEAFF.

This sequence joins TRBV4-1 and TRBJ1-5; TRBD1 matches 7 bases. Germline V gene sequence: CDR1 MGHRA, CDR2 YSYEKL. J gave up 7 bases and V 4 bases, and 16 bases lay outside the gene matches. CDR3 length equals 17 residues. Written as DNA, the CDR3 is TGCGCCAGCAGCCGATTTCATCCCCAGGGGGAGGACCAGCCCCAGCATTTT. Translation: CASSRFHPQGEDQPQHF.

The gene calls are TRBV3-1 (or the pseudogene TRBV3-2) and TRBJ1-1; D ambiguous. Germline CDR1 is LGHDT and CDR2 is YNNKEL (reference sequence). This CDR3 is 15 amino acids long. Trimming shortened V by 5 bases and J by 0 bases, and 13 bases separated the two germline ends. CDR3 DNA sequence: TGTGCCAGCAGCTACCTGGGAGACCTGAACACTGAAGCTTTCTTT. It codes for CASSYLGDLNTEAFF.

Only a few counts were recorded for this clone. The chain joins TRBV14 to TRBJ2-3, with 11 bases aligning to TRBD2. Germline lookup yields CDR1 SGHDN and CDR2 FVKESK. J was trimmed by 8 bases and V by 2 bases; bases with no gene match: 18. The CDR3 has 19 amino acids. CDR3 coding DNA: TGTGCCAGCAGCCAATCTCTGGGACTAGCGGTGGGGTCCTTGGGTACGCAGTATTTT. This encodes CASSQSLGLAVGSLGTQYF.

This clone has just one count. The rearrangement joins TRBV30 to TRBJ1-2; the match to TRBD1 covers 9 bases. This CDR3 region has 13 residues. Germline-derived CDR1 and CDR2 are GTSNPN and SVGIG (reference sequence). The J segment lost 5 bases and the V segment lost 1 base, leaving 2 bases of the junction unmatched. CDR3 amino acids: CAWSGDRAYGYTF. CDR3 DNA: TGTGCCTGGAGTGGGGACAGGGCTTATGGCTACACCTTC.

V is TRBV5-1 and J is TRBJ2-1; 9 bases map to TRBD1. CDR3 length: 15 residues. Trimming at V came to 2 bases and at J to 2 bases, leaving 2 bases not matched to a gene. CDR1 and CDR2 (germline): SGHRS, YFSETQ. CDR3 in amino acids: CASSLQGAAYNEQFF. Written as DNA, the CDR3 is TGCGCCAGCAGCTTACAGGGGGCTGCCTACAATGAGCAGTTCTTC.

The chain carries TRBV6-5 and TRBJ2-6; D is ambiguous. The CDR3 runs 13 residues. V was pared by 7 bases and J by 7 bases, with 11 bases between. The germline V gene encodes CDR1 MNHEY and CDR2 SVGAGI. The CDR3, as DNA: TGTGCCAGCAATCAGATTTATGCCAACGTCCTGACTTTC. The encoded protein is CASNQIYANVLTF.

The rearrangement links TRBV6-6 to TRBJ1-5, with D possibly TRBD1 on 6 matching bases. This CDR3 has 17 residues. Germline V lookup: CDR1 MNHNY, CDR2 SVGAGI (reference sequence). With 5 bases removed from V and 3 bases from J, the gap between germline ends came to 20 bases. The CDR3 DNA reads as TGTGCCAGCAGTCACGCCCCCCAGGGGACCCTCAATCAGCCCCAGCATTTT. Translating it yields CASSHAPQGTLNQPQHF.

V and J are TRBV19 and TRBJ1-5; no reliable D call. This CDR3 has 14 residues. The V gene's germline CDR1 is LNHDA and CDR2 SQIVND (reference sequence). Between the trimmed V and J ends, which lost 4 bases and 2 bases, there was a span of 9 bases. Here the CDR3 DNA reads TGTGCCAGTAGTAACGGGTATGGCAATCAGCCCCAGCATTTT. Translated, it gives CASSNGYGNQPQHF.

This clone has just one count. The V and J genes are TRBV4-2 and TRBJ2-5; 7 nucleotides match TRBD2. The CDR3 has 18 amino acids. Trimming took 0 bases from V and 5 from J; bases not matched to a gene: 15. Germline V gene sequence: CDR1 LGHNA, CDR2 YNFKEQ. The CDR3 here is CASSQDSPGLLGSETQYF. The CDR3 DNA reads TGTGCCAGCAGCCAAGATTCCCCGGGACTACTAGGTTCGGAGACCCAGTACTTC.

The table lists this clone with a count of one. This rearrangement joins TRBV29-1 to TRBJ1-2; the D is unclear. The V end lost 1 base, the J end lost 8 bases, and 14 bases lay between the germline ends. This CDR3 is built from 13 residues. In germline, CDR1 is SQVTM, CDR2 ANQGSEA. The CDR3, as DNA: TGCAGCGTTGAAGTTGTCGGTGGAGGAGGCTACACCTTC. It codes for CSVEVVGGGGYTF.

The chain couples TRBV5-4 to TRBJ2-2; no firm D call. CDR1 SGHNT and CDR2 YYREEE come from the germline V gene (reference sequence). This CDR3 contains 14 residues. The V end lost 0 bases, the J end lost 6 bases, and 9 bases lay between the germline ends. The CDR3 region is CASSLALESGELFF. In nucleotides, the CDR3 is TGTGCCAGCAGCTTGGCCCTGGAGTCCGGGGAGCTGTTTTTT.

In nucleotides, the CDR3 is TGTGCCAGCACCCCGACCCGGGACTTGCGTGAGCAGTACTTC. Translated, it gives CASTPTRDLREQYF. The rearrangement links TRBV6-5 to TRBJ2-7, with D maybe TRBD2 (6 bases). The ends were cut back, 7 bases at V and 7 bases at J, with 20 bases in the middle. The V gene's germline CDR1 is MNHEY and CDR2 SVGAGI. This CDR3 spans 14 amino acids.

The chain joins TRBV4-1 to TRBJ1-1; 7 bases agree with TRBD1. V trimming: 6 bases; J trimming: 0 bases; junction bases outside the gene matches: 10. There are 16 residues in the CDR3. Germline-derived CDR1 and CDR2 are MGHRA and YSYEKL. The CDR3 DNA reads as TGCGCCAGCAGTCAGGGACAGCTCGGCATGAACACTGAAGCTTTCTTT. It codes for CASSQGQLGMNTEAFF.

The V call is TRBV5-1, the J call TRBJ1-1, with D possibly matching TRBD1 (5 bases). The CDR3 sequence is 16 residues long. Germline CDR1 and CDR2: SGHRS and YFSETQ. Between the trimmed V and J ends, which lost 1 base and 3 bases, there was a span of 16 bases. The CDR3 sequence: CASSLRGGQGYTEAFF. The CDR3 DNA reads as TGCGCCAGCAGCTTGCGCGGTGGGCAGGGATACACTGAAGCTTTCTTT.

The chain employs TRBV29-1 and TRBJ2-1; TRBD2 agrees at 13 bases. CDR1 SQVTM and CDR2 ANQGSEA come from the germline V gene. This CDR3 is built from 16 residues. The V gene end was trimmed by 6 bases and the J gene end by 0 bases; junction bases not matched to a gene: 5. CDR3 DNA: TGCAGCGTAGGACTAGCGGGGGCAAGCTCCTACAATGAGCAGTTCTTC. Encoded protein: CSVGLAGASSYNEQFF.

V gene TRBV7-2 combines with J gene TRBJ1-4; a possible D gene is TRBD1 (5 bases). The germline V and J ends were trimmed by 2 bases and 8 bases, with 12 bases remaining between them. Germline loops: CDR1 SGHTA, CDR2 FQGNSA. This CDR3 spans 14 amino acids. CDR3 residues: CASSLSGRGEKLFF. Here the CDR3 DNA reads TGTGCCAGCAGCTTATCAGGGAGGGGAGAAAAACTGTTTTTT.

This clone was detected a few times. V usage is TRBV7-9 and J usage is TRBJ2-7; tentatively, D is TRBD1 (6 bases). This CDR3 spans 13 amino acids. CDR1 is SEHNR and CDR2 is FQNEAQ in the germline V gene (reference sequence). With 5 bases removed from V and 4 bases from J, the gap between germline ends came to 12 bases. CDR3: CASSHRERYEQYF. The CDR3 nucleotides read TGTGCCAGCAGCCACAGGGAGAGGTACGAGCAGTACTTC.

The J gene is TRBJ2-6, the V gene TRBV18, with D tentatively TRBD2 (6 bases). Between the trimmed V and J ends, which lost 4 bases and 1 base, there was a span of 17 bases. The CDR3 totals 18 residues. Germline loops: CDR1 KGHSH, CDR2 LQKENI. The CDR3 nucleotides read TGTGCCAGCTCACTACAACTTCCGGAGGGATCTGGGGCCAACGTCCTGACTTTC. It codes for CASSLQLPEGSGANVLTF.

J is TRBJ2-7 and V is TRBV6-2 or TRBV6-3; 7 positions match TRBD2. The germline CDR1 and CDR2 sequences are MNHEY and SVGEGT. This CDR3 is 13 amino acids long. The trim removed 2 bases at V and 5 bases at J, leaving 3 bases unmatched. The CDR3 sequence is CASSYQGGNEQYF. The CDR3, as DNA: TGTGCCAGCAGTTACCAGGGAGGGAACGAGCAGTACTTC.

V gene TRBV19 combines with J gene TRBJ1-5, with 8 bases matching TRBD1. Germline loops: CDR1 LNHDA, CDR2 SQIVND (reference sequence). The CDR3 has 15 residues. The ends lost 5 bases at V and 6 bases at J; junction bases unmatched: 9. CDR3 nucleotides: TGTGCCAGTAGTTGGGCTGACAGGGGCGGTCAGCCCCAGCATTTT. This translates into CASSWADRGGQPQHF.

This chain uses TRBV19 with TRBJ1-5, with D tentatively TRBD1 (6 bases). The CDR3 sequence is 15 residues long. Germline-derived CDR1 and CDR2 are LNHDA and SQIVND (reference sequence). V lost 5 bases to trimming and J lost 7 bases, with 18 bases between them. The CDR3 protein is CASSAQGSGDQPQHF. For the CDR3, the DNA is TGTGCCAGTAGTGCCCAGGGGAGTGGGGACCAGCCCCAGCATTTT. Supplemented by reference TRBV19 and TRBJ1-5, the full variable domain reads DGGITQSPKYLFRKEGQNVTLSCEQNLNHDAMYWYRQDPGQGLRLIYYSQIVNDFQKGDIAEGYSVSREKKESFPLTVTSAQKNPTAFYLCASSAQGSGDQPQHFGDGTRLSIL.